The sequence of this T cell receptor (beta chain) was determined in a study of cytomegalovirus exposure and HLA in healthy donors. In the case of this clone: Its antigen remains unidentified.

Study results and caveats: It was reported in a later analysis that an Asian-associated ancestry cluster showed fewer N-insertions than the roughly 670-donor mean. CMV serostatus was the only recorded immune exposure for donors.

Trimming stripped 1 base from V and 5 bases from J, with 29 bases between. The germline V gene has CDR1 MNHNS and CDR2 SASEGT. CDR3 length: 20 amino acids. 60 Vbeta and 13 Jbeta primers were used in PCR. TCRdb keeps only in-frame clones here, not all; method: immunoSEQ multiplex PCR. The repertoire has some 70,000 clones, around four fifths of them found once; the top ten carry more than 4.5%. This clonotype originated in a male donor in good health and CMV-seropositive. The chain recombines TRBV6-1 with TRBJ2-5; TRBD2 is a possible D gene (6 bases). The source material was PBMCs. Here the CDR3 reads CASSEVAGPGLLGVRETQYF. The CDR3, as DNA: TGTGCCAGCAGTGAAGTGGCGGGGCCTGGCTTACTGGGTGTTCGGGAGACCCAGTACTTC.